Listed below are T cell receptor beta chains from one sample, sequenced in a study of blood T cell repertoires in COVID-19. The repertoire was sequenced with immunoSEQ multiplex PCR; TCRdb's copy has only in-frame clones and lacks some. Here the sample spans a few hundred thousand clones, 80% to 90% being singletons. Sequenced input: PBMCs or T cells enriched from blood (not recorded which). The receptors stem from a man aged 18 to 30 who had recovered from COVID-19. Each CDR3 is given with its conserved first and last residue. D genes are given only for firm matches. Some rows mark clone size as missing; the rest say once, few, many or name a class of expanded clone.

J gene | D gene | V gene | clone size | CDR3 DNA | CDR3 protein
TRBJ2-1 | TRBD1 | TRBV24-1 | NA | TGTGCCACCAGTGGGTCCGGGACAGGGAGGTTTGAGCAGTTCTTC | CATSGSGTGRFEQFF
TRBJ1-6 | NA | TRBV7-3 | NA | TGTGCCAGCAGCCTCGGGGGCTATAATTCACCCCTCCACTTT | CASSLGGYNSPLHF
TRBJ1-4 | TRBD1 | TRBV3-1/TRBV3-2 | NA | TGTGCCAGCAGCCCGCAGGGGGTTGCAACTAATGAAAAACTGTTTTTT | CASSPQGVATNEKLFF
TRBJ2-2 | TRBD1 | TRBV7-9 | NA | TGTGCCAGCAGCTCCAGTGACAGGGGGCACACCGGGGAGCTGTTTTTT | CASSSSDRGHTGELFF
TRBJ2-1 | TRBD2 | TRBV11-3 | NA | TGTGCCAGCAGCTTAGGACTAGCTGAGAATGAGCAGTTCTTC | CASSLGLAENEQFF
TRBJ2-1 | NA | TRBV5-1 | NA | TGCGCCAGCAGCCAAACACATGGCATGAATGAGCAGTTCTTC | CASSQTHGMNEQFF
TRBJ2-1 | TRBD2 | TRBV6-6 | NA | TGTGCCGGCTGTGCCGGAGGGACTAGCGGGAGTAGGGAGCAGTTCTTC | CAGCAGGTSGSREQFF
TRBJ2-7 | TRBD2 | TRBV12-5 | NA | TGTGCTAGTGCCCTCGGGGGGGCGCGTGAGCAGTACTTC | CASALGGAREQYF
TRBJ2-1 | NA | TRBV12-3/TRBV12-4 | NA | TGTGCCAGCAGTTTTCTGGCGGATGAGCAGTTCTTC | CASSFLADEQFF
TRBJ2-1 | TRBD1 | TRBV18 | NA | TGTGCCAGCTCACCACCGGGACAGGGGGGAAACAATGAGCAGTTCTTC | CASSPPGQGGNNEQFF
TRBJ1-6 | TRBD1 | TRBV6-5 | NA | TGTGCCAGCAGACGCGTGGGACAGGGCGATTCACCCCTCCACTTT | CASRRVGQGDSPLHF
TRBJ1-5 | NA | TRBV18 | NA | TGTGCCAGCTCACAAGACAGACAGTTCACTAGCAATCAGCCCCAGCATTTT | CASSQDRQFTSNQPQHF
TRBJ1-1 | NA | TRBV3-1/TRBV3-2 | NA | TGTGCCAGCAGCCAGGTCTCGCGCGGGGCTGGAGCTTTCTTT | CASSQVSRGAGAFF
TRBJ2-7 | NA | TRBV4-3 | NA | TGCGCCAGCAGCCAAGGAGGCCTAGTGGACGAGCAGTACTTC | CASSQGGLVDEQYF
TRBJ1-3 | NA | TRBV5-1 | once | TGCGCCAGCAGCGTCAGACAGGCTTCCTCTGGAAACACCATATATTTT | CASSVRQASSGNTIYF
TRBJ2-5 | TRBD1 | TRBV5-1 | NA | TGCGCCAGCAGCTTGGGGGACAGGGGACAAGAGACCCAGTACTTC | CASSLGDRGQETQYF
TRBJ2-5 | TRBD2 | TRBV30 | NA | TGTGCCTGGGAGACTAGCGGACAAGAGACCCAGTACTTC | CAWETSGQETQYF
TRBJ1-3 | NA | TRBV27 | NA | TGTGCCAGCACCTCGTTCCGGGGCTCTGGAAACACCATATATTTT | CASTSFRGSGNTIYF
TRBJ2-5 | TRBD1 | TRBV7-8 | NA | TGTGCCAGCAGCTTCGGACAGGGGGCAGTCCCAAGGGAGACCCAGTACTTC | CASSFGQGAVPRETQYF
TRBJ1-2 | NA | TRBV7-8 | NA | TGTGCCAGCAGCCTCAGGGCTAACTATGGCTACACCTTC | CASSLRANYGYTF
TRBJ1-2 | NA | TRBV24-1 | NA | TGTGCCACCAGTGATATCCGAGGTGGCTACACCTTC | CATSDIRGGYTF